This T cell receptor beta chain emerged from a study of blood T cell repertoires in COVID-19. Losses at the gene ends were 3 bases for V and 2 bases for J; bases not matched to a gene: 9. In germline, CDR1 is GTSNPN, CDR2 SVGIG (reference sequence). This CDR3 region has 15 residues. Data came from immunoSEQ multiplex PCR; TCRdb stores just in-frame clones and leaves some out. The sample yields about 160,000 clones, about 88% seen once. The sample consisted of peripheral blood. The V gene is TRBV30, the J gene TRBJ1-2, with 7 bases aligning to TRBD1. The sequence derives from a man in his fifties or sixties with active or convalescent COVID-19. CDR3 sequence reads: CAWSPDRASNYGYTF. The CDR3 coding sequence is TGTGCCTGGAGCCCCGACAGGGCGTCGAACTATGGCTACACCTTC.